This T cell receptor (beta chain) stems from a study of breast tumors, draining lymph nodes, adjacent tissues. Axillary draining lymph nodes of breast cancer patients supplied the node samples. TCRdb analysed the multiplex PCR reads with MiXCR anew, one entry per CDR3 protein. This table has about 180,000 distinct CDR3 sequences, approximately 30% appearing once. The germline CDR1 and CDR2 sequences are DFQATT and SNEGSKA (reference sequence). CDR3 size: 14 residues. Study-wide points: Tumor repertoires ranked between lymph nodes and nontumor tissue in diversity, with V and J gene preferences. Luminal-like breast cancer showed significantly higher tumor–nontumor repertoire similarity than basal-like.

As concerns this clonotype: The target antigen is unknown. This may be a read error: a much more frequent sequence differs by one nucleotide.

Specimen: axillary lymph node tissue. The chain combines TRBV20-1 with TRBJ2-3; 7 bases match TRBD1. The clonotype comes from a female donor with breast cancer. Some clones in this sample may be carry-over from other donors' samples. The CDR3, as DNA: TGCAGTGCGGACCCGGGACAGACCACAGCTACGCAGTATTTT. Amino acid sequence: CSADPGQTTATQYF.